This T cell receptor beta chain appears in the sequencing data of a study of blood T cell repertoires in COVID-19. Profiled with immunoSEQ multiplex PCR; TCRdb holds only in-frame clones, not every one. The sample holds about 210,000 clones, about nine tenths seen once. Germline assignment: CDR1 SGHTA and CDR2 FQGTGA. The V and J ends lost 2 bases and 1 base respectively, with 10 bases between them. This CDR3 contains 15 residues. V is TRBV7-3 and J is TRBJ2-3; D not resolved. Sequences were obtained from peripheral blood. The sequence came from a woman aged 35 to 49 with acute or convalescent COVID-19. CDR3 DNA sequence: TGTGCCAGCAGCTTACTAGTAGGCGGCACAGATACGCAGTATTTT. Its translation is CASSLLVGGTDTQYF.